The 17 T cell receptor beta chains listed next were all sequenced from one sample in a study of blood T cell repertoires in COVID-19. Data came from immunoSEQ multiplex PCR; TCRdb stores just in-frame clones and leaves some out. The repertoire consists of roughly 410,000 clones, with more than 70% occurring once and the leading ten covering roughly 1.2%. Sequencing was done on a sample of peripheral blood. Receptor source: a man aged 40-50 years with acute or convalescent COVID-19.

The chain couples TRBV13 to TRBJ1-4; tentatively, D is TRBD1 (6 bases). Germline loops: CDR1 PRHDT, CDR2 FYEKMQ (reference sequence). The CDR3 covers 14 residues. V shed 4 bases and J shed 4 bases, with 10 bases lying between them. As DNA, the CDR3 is TGTGCCAGCAGCTCACAGGGAAATAATGAAAAACTGTTTTTT. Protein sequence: CASSSQGNNEKLFF.

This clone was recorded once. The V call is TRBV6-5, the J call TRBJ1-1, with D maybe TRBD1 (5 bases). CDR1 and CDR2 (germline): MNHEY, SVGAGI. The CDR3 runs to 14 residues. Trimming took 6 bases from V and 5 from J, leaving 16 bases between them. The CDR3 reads CASRSYGGGTEAFF. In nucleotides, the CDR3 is TGTGCCAGCAGGTCCTACGGGGGAGGAACTGAAGCTTTCTTT.

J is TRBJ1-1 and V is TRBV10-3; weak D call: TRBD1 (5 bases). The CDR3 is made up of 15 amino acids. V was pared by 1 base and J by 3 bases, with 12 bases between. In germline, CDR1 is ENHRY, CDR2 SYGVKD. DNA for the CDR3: TGTGCCATCAGTGAGTTTTCAGGGAAGGACACTGAAGCTTTCTTT. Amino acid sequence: CAISEFSGKDTEAFF.

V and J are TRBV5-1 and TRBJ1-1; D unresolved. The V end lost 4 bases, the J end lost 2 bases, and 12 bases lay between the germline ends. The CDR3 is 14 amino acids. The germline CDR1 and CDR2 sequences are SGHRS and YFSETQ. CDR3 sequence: CASSPEGINTEAFF. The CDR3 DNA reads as TGCGCCAGCAGCCCGGAGGGCATTAACACTGAAGCTTTCTTT.

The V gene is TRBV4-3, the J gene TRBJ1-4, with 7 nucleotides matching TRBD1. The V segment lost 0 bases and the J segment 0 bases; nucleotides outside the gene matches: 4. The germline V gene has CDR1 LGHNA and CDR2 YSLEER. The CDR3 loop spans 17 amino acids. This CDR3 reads CASSQEEGASTNEKLFF. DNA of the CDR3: TGCGCCAGCAGCCAAGAGGAGGGGGCATCAACTAATGAAAAACTGTTTTTT.

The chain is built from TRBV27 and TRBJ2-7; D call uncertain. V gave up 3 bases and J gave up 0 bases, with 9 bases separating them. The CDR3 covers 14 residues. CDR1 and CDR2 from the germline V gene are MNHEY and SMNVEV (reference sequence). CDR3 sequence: CASSFGSASYEQYF. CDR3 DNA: TGTGCCAGCAGTTTTGGCAGCGCCTCCTACGAGCAGTACTTC.

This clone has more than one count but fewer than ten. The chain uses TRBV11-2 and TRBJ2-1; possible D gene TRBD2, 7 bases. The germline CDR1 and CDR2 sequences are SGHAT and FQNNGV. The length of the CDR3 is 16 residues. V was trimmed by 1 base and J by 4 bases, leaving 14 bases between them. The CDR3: CASSLASGGPYNEQFF. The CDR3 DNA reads TGTGCCAGCAGCTTAGCTTCGGGGGGCCCTTACAATGAGCAGTTCTTC.

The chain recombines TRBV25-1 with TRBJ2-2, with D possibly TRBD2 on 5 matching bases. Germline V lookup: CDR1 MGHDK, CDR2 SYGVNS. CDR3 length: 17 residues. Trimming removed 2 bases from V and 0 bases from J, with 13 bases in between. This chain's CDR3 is CASSEQAEWANTGELFF. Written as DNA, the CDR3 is TGTGCCAGCAGTGAACAAGCGGAATGGGCGAACACCGGGGAGCTGTTTTTT. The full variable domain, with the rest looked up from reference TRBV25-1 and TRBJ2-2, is EADIYQTPRYLVIGTGKKITLECSQTMGHDKMYWYQQDPGMELHLIHYSYGVNSTEKGDLSSESTVSRIRTEHFPLTLESARPSHTSQYLCASSEQAEWANTGELFFGEGSRLTVL.

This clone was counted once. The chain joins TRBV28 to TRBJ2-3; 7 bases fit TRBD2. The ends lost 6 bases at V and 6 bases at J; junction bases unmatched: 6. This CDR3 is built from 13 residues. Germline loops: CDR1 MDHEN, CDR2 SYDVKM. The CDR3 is CASSPGRADTQYF. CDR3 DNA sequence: TGTGCCAGCAGCCCAGGGAGGGCCGATACGCAGTATTTT.

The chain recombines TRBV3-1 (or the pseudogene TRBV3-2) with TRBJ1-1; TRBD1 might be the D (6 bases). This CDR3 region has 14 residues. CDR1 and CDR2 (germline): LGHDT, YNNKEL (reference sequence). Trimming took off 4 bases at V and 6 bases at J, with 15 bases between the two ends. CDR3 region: CASSLPGGAPEAFF. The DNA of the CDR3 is TGTGCCAGCAGCCTCCCGGGGGGCGCGCCTGAAGCTTTCTTT.

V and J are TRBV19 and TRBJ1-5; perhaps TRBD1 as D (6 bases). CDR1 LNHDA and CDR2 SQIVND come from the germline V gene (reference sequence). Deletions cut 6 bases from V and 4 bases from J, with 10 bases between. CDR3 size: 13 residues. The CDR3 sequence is CASRYQGNQPQHF. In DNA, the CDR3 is TGTGCCAGTAGATACCAGGGGAATCAGCCCCAGCATTTT. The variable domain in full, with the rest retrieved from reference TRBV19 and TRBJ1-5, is DGGITQSPKYLFRKEGQNVTLSCEQNLNHDAMYWYRQDPGQGLRLIYYSQIVNDFQKGDIAEGYSVSREKKESFPLTVTSAQKNPTAFYLCASRYQGNQPQHFGDGTRLSIL.

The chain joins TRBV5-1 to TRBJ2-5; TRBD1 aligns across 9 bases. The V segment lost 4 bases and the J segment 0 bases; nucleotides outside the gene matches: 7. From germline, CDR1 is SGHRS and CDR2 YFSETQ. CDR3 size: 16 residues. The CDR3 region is CASSTQTGGDQETQYF. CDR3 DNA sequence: TGCGCCAGCAGCACCCAGACAGGGGGGGACCAAGAGACCCAGTACTTC.

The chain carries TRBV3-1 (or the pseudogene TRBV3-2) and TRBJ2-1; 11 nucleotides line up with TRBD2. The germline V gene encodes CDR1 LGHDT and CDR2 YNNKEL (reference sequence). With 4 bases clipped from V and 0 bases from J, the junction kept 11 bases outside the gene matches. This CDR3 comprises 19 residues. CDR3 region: CASSPWGTSGESSYNEQFF. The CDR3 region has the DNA TGTGCCAGCAGCCCTTGGGGGACTAGCGGAGAAAGCTCCTACAATGAGCAGTTCTTC.

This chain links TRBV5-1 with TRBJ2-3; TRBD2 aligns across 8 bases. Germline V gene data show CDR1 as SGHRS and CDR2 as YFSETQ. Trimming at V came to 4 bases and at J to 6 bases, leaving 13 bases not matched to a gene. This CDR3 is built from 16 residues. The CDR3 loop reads CASSPRTSFTLDTQYF. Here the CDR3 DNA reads TGCGCCAGCAGCCCGCGGACTAGCTTTACATTGGATACGCAGTATTTT.

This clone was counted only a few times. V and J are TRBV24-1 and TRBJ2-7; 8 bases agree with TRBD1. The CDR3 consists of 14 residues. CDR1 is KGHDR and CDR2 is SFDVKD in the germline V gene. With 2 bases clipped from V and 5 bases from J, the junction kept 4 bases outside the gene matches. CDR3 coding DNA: TGTGCCACCAGTGATTCGGACAGGGCGGACGAGCAGTACTTC. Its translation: CATSDSDRADEQYF.

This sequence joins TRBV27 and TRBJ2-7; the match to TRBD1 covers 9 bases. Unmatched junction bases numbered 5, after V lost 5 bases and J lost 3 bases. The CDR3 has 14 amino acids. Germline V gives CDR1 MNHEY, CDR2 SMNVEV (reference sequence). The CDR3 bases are TGTGCCAGCAGTCCAGGGACAGGGCACTACGAGCAGTACTTC. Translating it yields CASSPGTGHYEQYF.

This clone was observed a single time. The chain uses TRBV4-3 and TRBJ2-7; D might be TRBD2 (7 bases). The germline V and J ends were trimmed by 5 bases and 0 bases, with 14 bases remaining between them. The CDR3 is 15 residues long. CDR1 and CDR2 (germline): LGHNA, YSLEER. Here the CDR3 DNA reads TGCGCCAGCAGCTCCGTAGGGGGGGCCTCCTACGAGCAGTACTTC. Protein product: CASSSVGGASYEQYF.